These 2 T cell receptor beta chains came from one sample sequenced in a study. TCRdb re-analysed the RT-PCR reads in MiXCR, keeping a single row per CDR3 protein. Of more than 600,000 distinct CDR3 sequences detected, 14% appear once; the ten largest clones hold about 3.9%. The sequencing sample was made of memory CD4+ T cells from blood. These receptors came from a female donor in good health, serving as a healthy control.

This chain joins TRBV4-2 and TRBJ2-2, with D uncertain. The CDR3 is 16 amino acids. Trimming left V 0 bases short and J 2 bases short, with 10 bases between. Germline V gene sequence: CDR1 LGHNA, CDR2 YNFKEQ. CDR3 DNA sequence: TGTGCCAGCAGCCAAGATATCGGCCAAAACACCGGGGAGCTGTTTTTT. The encoded protein is CASSQDIGQNTGELFF.

This clonotype showed up many times. V is TRBV11-1 and J is TRBJ2-3; TRBD1 might be the D (7 bases). CDR1 is SGHAT, CDR2 FQDESV, per germline (reference sequence). V lost 7 bases and J 4 bases, leaving 18 bases between the germline ends. This CDR3 spans 15 amino acids. As DNA, the CDR3 is TGTGCCAGCAACCCTCAGGGGGAGGCGGCAGATACGCAGTATTTT. Protein: CASNPQGEAADTQYF.